Shown below are 25 T cell receptor beta chains from a single sample sequenced in a study of T-cell reconstitution after alpha-beta-depleted transplantation in children. Unique molecular identifiers were used to barcode this TCRbeta library. TCRdb re-called the PCR reads with MiXCR, one entry per CDR3 protein. The table has hundreds of thousands of distinct CDR3 sequences, 16% seen once; the top ten hold 5%. Material: PBMCs, mostly from graft donor cells, obtained 360 days after TCRalphabeta/CD19-depleted stem cell transplant. These receptors came from a male patient under 18 who had a stem cell transplant for acute lymphoblastic leukemia, so the T cells may come from the graft donor.

In its sample, this clonotype was seen many times. The chain's CDR3 is CASSLTSGTGELFF. The CDR3 nucleotides read TGCGCCAGCAGCTTGACTAGCGGGACCGGGGAGCTGTTTTTT. This chain links TRBV5-1 with TRBJ2-2, with TRBD2 matching 9 bases. Germline V gene sequence: CDR1 SGHRS, CDR2 YFSETQ. Trimming removed 1 base from V and 5 bases from J; junction bases left unmatched: 0. The CDR3 is made up of 14 amino acids.

This clonotype has a handful of counts. V is TRBV20-1 and J is TRBJ2-7; 12 bases fit TRBD2. Germline CDR1 reads DFQATT; CDR2 reads SNEGSKA (reference sequence). This CDR3 has 15 amino acids. The V and J ends lost 1 base and 2 bases, in that order; junction bases with no gene match: 3. The CDR3 region has the DNA TGCAGTGCTAGAGCCCCTAGCGGGAGGGCCTACGAGCAGTACTTC. Translation gives CSARAPSGRAYEQYF.

This CDR3 is CASTSGTNYEQYF. The CDR3 DNA is TGTGCCAGCACTAGCGGGACTAACTACGAGCAGTACTTC. The J gene is TRBJ2-7, the V gene TRBV6-2 or TRBV6-3; TRBD2 agrees at 9 bases. The CDR3 spans 13 residues. Germline V gene sequence: CDR1 MNHEY, CDR2 SVGEGT. J lost 3 bases, V lost 7 bases, and 4 bases had no gene match.

The genes are TRBV5-5 and TRBJ1-4, with TRBD1 matching 7 bases. The V gene's germline CDR1 is SGHKS and CDR2 YYEKEE (reference sequence). CDR3 size: 15 residues. The V and J ends lost 7 bases and 5 bases, in that order; junction bases with no gene match: 11. The CDR3 region has the DNA TGTGCCAGCCTAAGCGGGGGGACAGTAAATGAAAAACTGTTTTTT. Its translation is CASLSGGTVNEKLFF.

This clonotype was recorded at least ten times. The rearrangement uses TRBV20-1 and TRBJ2-7; D is uncertain. The length of the CDR3 is 14 residues. The V and J ends lost 0 bases and 0 bases respectively, with 9 bases between them. Germline loops: CDR1 DFQATT, CDR2 SNEGSKA (reference sequence). As DNA, the CDR3 is TGCAGTGCTAGAGATCCCCGGAGCTCCTACGAGCAGTACTTC. Its translation is CSARDPRSSYEQYF.

In its sample, this clonotype was seen a few times. The chain is built from TRBV27 and TRBJ2-2, with D hard to call. CDR1 and CDR2 from the germline V gene are MNHEY and SMNVEV (reference sequence). The CDR3 spans 15 residues. V shed 5 bases and J shed 3 bases, with 13 bases lying between them. CDR3 DNA: TGTGCCAGCAGTCCAGACCACCCGTACACCGGGGAGCTGTTTTTT. As protein: CASSPDHPYTGELFF.

This clonotype was found a few times. The chain joins TRBV7-3 to TRBJ2-3; 7 bases are shared with TRBD2. Trimming cost V 4 bases and J 1 base; bases outside gene matches: 5. This CDR3 spans 15 amino acids. Germline CDR1 is SGHTA and CDR2 is FQGTGA. The CDR3 DNA follows: TGTGCCAGCAGCTCCGGGAGGAGGGGCACAGATACGCAGTATTTT. The encoded protein is CASSSGRRGTDTQYF. Based on the CDR3 plus reference TRBV7-3 and TRBJ2-3, the full variable domain is GAGVSQTPSNKVTEKGKYVELRCDPISGHTALYWYRQSLGQGPEFLIYFQGTGAADDSGLPNDRFFAVRPEGSVSTLKIQRTERGDSAVYLCASSSGRRGTDTQYFGPGTRLTVL.

This chain links TRBV28 with TRBJ2-1; D gene uncertain. V lost 7 bases, J lost 0 bases, and 19 bases lay in between. Germline-derived CDR1 and CDR2 are MDHEN and SYDVKM. This CDR3 has 17 residues. The DNA of the CDR3 is TGTGCCAGCATCCCACGGGTCATGATAAGCTCCTACAATGAGCAGTTCTTC. This sequence encodes CASIPRVMISSYNEQFF.

The CDR3 here is CSATSRDRGWALTDTQYF. In DNA form, the CDR3 reads TGCAGTGCTACGTCCCGGGACAGGGGTTGGGCCCTCACAGATACGCAGTATTTT. The genes are TRBV20-1 and TRBJ2-3, with TRBD1 matching 10 bases. Germline trimming cut 4 bases from V and 2 bases from J; bases unmatched to any gene: 15. Germline assignment: CDR1 DFQATT and CDR2 SNEGSKA (reference sequence). This CDR3 has 18 amino acids.

This clonotype was observed a few times. The chain employs TRBV7-6 and TRBJ1-3; the D is unclear. The V gene lost 1 base and the J gene lost 8 bases, with 6 bases spanning the gap. The CDR3 loop spans 12 amino acids. Germline loops: CDR1 SGHVS, CDR2 FNYEAQ. Written as DNA, the CDR3 is TGTGCCAGCAGCTTAGGTTCTCACACCATATATTTT. It specifies CASSLGSHTIYF.

The V gene is TRBV12-3 or TRBV12-4, the J gene TRBJ2-3, with 10 bases that match TRBD2. The junction had 14 bases not matched to a gene; V was cut back by 8 bases and J by 6 bases. The CDR3 is 16 residues long. The CDR3 reads CASLLGLAEERDTQYF. The DNA of the CDR3 is TGTGCCAGCTTGCTCGGACTAGCGGAAGAACGGGATACGCAGTATTTT.

This clonotype has just a few counts. The rearrangement links TRBV20-1 to TRBJ2-2; TRBD2 aligns across 8 bases. The CDR3 runs to 14 residues. V lost 6 bases, J lost 10 bases, and 13 bases stayed unmatched. CDR1 and CDR2 (germline): DFQATT, SNEGSKA (reference sequence). The CDR3 loop reads CSAAPAGGSVELFF. CDR3 DNA sequence: TGCAGTGCCGCACCTGCGGGGGGCTCGGTGGAGCTGTTTTTT.

This clonotype has just a few counts. This rearrangement joins TRBV18 to TRBJ2-3; D is unclear. CDR3 length: 17 amino acids. The V gene's germline CDR1 is KGHSH and CDR2 LQKENI. The V and J ends lost 2 bases and 0 bases respectively, with 15 bases between them. The CDR3 protein is CASSPVLVGISTDTQYF. In nucleotides, the CDR3 is TGTGCCAGCTCACCAGTTCTAGTGGGAATCAGCACAGATACGCAGTATTTT.

This rearrangement joins TRBV15 to TRBJ1-2; D perhaps matches TRBD1 (5 bases). The CDR3 runs 13 residues. Per germline, CDR1 LNHNV and CDR2 YYDKDF (reference sequence). V was shortened by 6 bases and J by 4 bases, with 12 bases between the two germline ends. In DNA, the CDR3 is TGTGCCACCAGAGCCGACAGTTCCTATGGCTACACCTTC. As protein: CATRADSSYGYTF.

This clonotype was found a few times. J is TRBJ2-7 and V is TRBV18, with TRBD2 matching over 7 bases. Per germline, CDR1 KGHSH and CDR2 LQKENI. The length of the CDR3 is 12 residues. The V and J ends lost 4 bases and 6 bases, in that order; junction bases with no gene match: 3. This CDR3 reads CASSQSGVEQYF. CDR3 coding DNA: TGTGCCAGCTCACAAAGCGGGGTCGAGCAGTACTTC.

V usage is TRBV5-1 and J usage is TRBJ1-1, with 10 bases aligning to TRBD1. Germline CDR1 SGHRS, CDR2 YFSETQ. Unmatched junction bases numbered 7, after V lost 4 bases and J lost 1 base. This CDR3 has 16 residues. The CDR3 coding sequence is TGCGCCAGCAGCGTCCGGGACAGGGGACAGAACACTGAAGCTTTCTTT. Protein: CASSVRDRGQNTEAFF.

This chain links TRBV11-2 with TRBJ1-2; TRBD1 is a possible D gene (6 bases). This CDR3 has 14 amino acids. V lost 2 bases, J lost 3 bases, and 10 bases lay in between. CDR1 SGHAT and CDR2 FQNNGV come from the germline V gene. CDR3: CASSLPGVYYGYTF. In DNA form, the CDR3 reads TGTGCCAGCAGCTTACCAGGGGTCTACTATGGCTACACCTTC.

The sample holds many counts of this clonotype. The chain carries TRBV2 and TRBJ2-7; unclear D gene. From germline, CDR1 is SNHLY and CDR2 FYNNEI. The V gene lost 7 bases and the J gene lost 1 base, with 11 bases spanning the gap. The CDR3 runs 13 residues. CDR3 loop: CASNPPPSYEQYF. The CDR3 DNA sequence: TGTGCCAGCAATCCTCCACCGTCCTACGAGCAGTACTTC.

The rearrangement uses TRBV20-1 and TRBJ1-3; possible D gene TRBD1, 5 bases. This CDR3 is 14 amino acids long. Trimming left V 7 bases short and J 4 bases short, with 17 bases between. Germline-derived CDR1 and CDR2 are DFQATT and SNEGSKA (reference sequence). CDR3 sequence reads: CSVRRGGGGNTIYF. In nucleotides, the CDR3 is TGCAGTGTTAGGCGGGGTGGGGGGGGAAACACCATATATTTT.

This clonotype was found a few times. J is TRBJ1-1 and V is TRBV4-1; D not resolved. CDR1 MGHRA and CDR2 YSYEKL come from the germline V gene. Trimming shortened V by 2 bases and J by 3 bases, and 7 bases separated the two germline ends. The CDR3 runs 13 residues. CDR3: CASSQRVYTEAFF. CDR3 nucleotides: TGCGCCAGCAGCCAAAGGGTCTACACTGAAGCTTTCTTT.

The rearrangement uses TRBV2 and TRBJ1-1; D gene unclear. Germline V CDR1 and CDR2: SNHLY, FYNNEI. V lost 7 bases, J lost 4 bases, and 19 bases lay in between. CDR3 length: 15 amino acids. The CDR3 sequence is CASNRATLVGTEAFF. CDR3 DNA: TGTGCCAGCAACCGGGCCACCCTTGTGGGCACTGAAGCTTTCTTT.

This clonotype has just a few counts. The J gene is TRBJ2-3, the V gene TRBV5-1; D may be TRBD2 (6 bases). Trimming took 0 bases from V and 5 from J, leaving 10 bases between them. Germline CDR1 and CDR2: SGHRS and YFSETQ. The CDR3 is made up of 14 amino acids. This chain's CDR3 is CASSLEQEGDTQYF. CDR3 DNA: TGCGCCAGCAGCTTGGAACAGGAGGGAGATACGCAGTATTTT.

This clonotype was counted between two and nine times. The J gene is TRBJ2-7, the V gene TRBV7-9, with 11 bases aligning to TRBD2. The CDR3 spans 16 residues. Germline lookup yields CDR1 SEHNR and CDR2 FQNEAQ (reference sequence). The V segment lost 0 bases and the J segment 3 bases; nucleotides outside the gene matches: 4. The CDR3 loop is CASSLALTSGSYEQYF. In nucleotides, the CDR3 is TGTGCCAGCAGCTTAGCGTTAACTAGCGGGAGCTACGAGCAGTACTTC.

The genes are TRBV6-1 and TRBJ2-7, with 9 bases aligning to TRBD1. This CDR3 comprises 16 residues. Losses at the gene ends were 5 bases for V and 1 base for J; bases not matched to a gene: 9. CDR1 and CDR2 from the germline V gene are MNHNS and SASEGT. The CDR3 DNA reads TGTGCCAGCAGTCTAAACAGGGGGCAAAGGTCCTACGAGCAGTACTTC. This gives the protein CASSLNRGQRSYEQYF.

The chain is built from TRBV30 and TRBJ2-7; 7 nucleotides line up with TRBD1. The CDR3 contains 12 residues. Germline CDR1 GTSNPN, CDR2 SVGIG (reference sequence). Losses at the gene ends were 4 bases for V and 3 bases for J; bases not matched to a gene: 3. CDR3 DNA sequence: TGTGCCTGGACCGGGGACAGCTACGAGCAGTACTTC. Translating gives CAWTGDSYEQYF.